This T cell receptor beta chain is from a study of blood T cell repertoires in COVID-19. Authors' methods: For nucleated cells, counts were estimated from reference gene primer amplification. Method: immunoSEQ multiplex PCR; TCRdb's copy keeps in-frame clones and lacks some. From that table come the V and J calls and clone size; the DNA was used to work out D and trimming. The sample lists about 74,000 clones, around 82% occurring once. The V gene end was trimmed by 5 bases and the J gene end by 3 bases; junction bases not matched to a gene: 3. In germline, CDR1 is MNHEY, CDR2 SVGAGI. The CDR3 consists of 14 residues. This clone has more than one count but fewer than ten.

The chain couples TRBV6-5 to TRBJ2-7; 11 nucleotides match TRBD2. The material sequenced was peripheral blood. This TCR was sampled from a human donor in a cohort sampled during active COVID-19. The CDR3 region has the DNA TGTGCCAGCAGTATAGCGGGGGGGCTCTACGAGCAGTACTTC. Protein: CASSIAGGLYEQYF.